This TCR beta chain stems from a study of blood T cell repertoires in COVID-19. Looking at the study overall: Spain, Italy and the United States supplied samples that represented acute and convalescent COVID-19. T cells, B-cell-depleted T cells, or PBMCs provided the cDNA or gDNA that served as material.

Profiling relied on immunoSEQ multiplex PCR, and the TCRdb table lists in-frame clones only, not all of them. The sample has more than 350,000 clones; 80% to 90% are singletons. The CDR3 loop spans 13 amino acids. Germline CDR1 MGHDK, CDR2 SYGVNS. V shed 4 bases and J shed 5 bases, with 11 bases lying between them. The recovered donors of Cohort 3 showed two negative PCRs, clearance, or symptom resolution. The chain joins TRBV25-1 to TRBJ1-1, with D perhaps matching TRBD1 (5 bases). The TCR sequence derives from a woman between 50 and 59 years old who had recovered from COVID-19. What was sequenced was PBMCs or T cells enriched from blood (not recorded which). The CDR3 DNA reads TGTGCCAGCAGTGGGGCAGGGATAACTGAAGCTTTCTTT. The encoded protein is CASSGAGITEAFF.